The 14 T cell receptor beta chains below all came from one sample that was sequenced in a study of shared clonotypes between healthy human individuals. Clones were read by immunoSEQ multiplex PCR, and TCRdb kept only the in-frame ones, dropping some. There are over 1.5 million clones in the sample; approximately 98% occur only once, and approximately 0.45% lies in the top ten. Sequenced material: naive CD4+ T cells sorted from blood. The subset here: CD45RA+ positively selected. Receptors originate from a man aged 25-45 years in good health.

DNA for the CDR3: TGTGCCAGCAGCTCCCACACCGGGACAGGGGGCGCGAACACTGAAGCTTTCTTT. This gives the protein CASSSHTGTGGANTEAFF. This chain joins TRBV5-4 and TRBJ1-1, with 12 bases lining up with TRBD1. The germline CDR1 and CDR2 sequences are SGHNT and YYREEE (reference sequence). The length of the CDR3 is 18 residues. Trimming removed 3 bases from V and 1 base from J; junction bases left unmatched: 10.

This chain connects TRBV13 to TRBJ2-7; D may be TRBD2 (5 bases). CDR3 length: 15 residues. V was cut by 5 bases and J by 2 bases, with 16 bases left in between. The V gene's germline CDR1 is PRHDT and CDR2 FYEKMQ (reference sequence). DNA of the CDR3: TGTGCCAGCAGCGCTAAGCGGACCTTCGCCTACGAGCAGTACTTC. This gives the protein CASSAKRTFAYEQYF.

The CDR3 is CASSLADYEKLFF. CDR3 coding DNA: TGTGCCAGCAGCTTAGCCGACTATGAAAAACTGTTTTTT. The rearrangement joins TRBV11-2 to TRBJ1-4; the D is unclear. Germline CDR1 reads SGHAT; CDR2 reads FQNNGV. Trimming removed 1 base at V and 6 bases at J, with 6 bases between. CDR3 length: 13 residues.

The chain joins TRBV15 to TRBJ2-1; TRBD1 agrees at 8 bases. CDR3 length: 14 amino acids. The germline V gene has CDR1 LNHNV and CDR2 YYDKDF (reference sequence). After removal of 3 bases from V and 5 bases from J, the junction contained 3 bases not matched to a gene. Here the CDR3 reads CATSRGQVNNEQFF. CDR3 bases: TGTGCCACCAGCAGGGGACAGGTTAACAATGAGCAGTTCTTC.

In nucleotides, the CDR3 is TGTGCCAGCAGTGGCAGGGGGCCCCTCTACGAGCAGTACTTC. Protein product: CASSGRGPLYEQYF. V gene TRBV2 combines with J gene TRBJ2-7; 8 bases line up with TRBD1. There are 14 residues in the CDR3. Germline V gives CDR1 SNHLY, CDR2 FYNNEI. The trim removed 4 bases at V and 3 bases at J, leaving 5 bases unmatched.

In the case of this clone: Since no conserved phenylalanine or tryptophan closes the CDR3, a read error is the likely cause. The DNA is left out, because the CDR3 cannot be placed on it with certainty; the CDR3 is given as TCRdb lists it. The rearrangement links TRBV7-2 to TRBJ1-2. The CDR3 is 13 amino acids long, termini counted. Germline V gives CDR1 SGHTA, CDR2 FQGNSA. The CDR3 sequence: CASSSRSMGVLRV.

In regard to this clone: Other DNA sequences within the sample encode an identical CDR3. The rearrangement uses TRBV9 and TRBJ2-3; TRBD1 is a possible D gene (6 bases). The CDR3 is 14 residues long. V was pared by 0 bases and J by 4 bases, with 9 bases between. Germline CDR1 reads SGDLS; CDR2 reads YYNGEE. CDR3 residues: CASSVAGVADTQYF. CDR3 bases: TGTGCCAGCAGCGTAGCAGGGGTCGCAGATACGCAGTATTTT.

The V and J genes are TRBV15 and TRBJ2-7, with 9 bases lining up with TRBD1. CDR1 and CDR2 (germline): LNHNV, YYDKDF (reference sequence). This CDR3 has 15 residues. J was trimmed by 5 bases and V by 5 bases; bases with no gene match: 10. The DNA of the CDR3 is TGTGCCACCAGCTTCGGGGACAGGGAGGTTCACGAGCAGTACTTC. Its protein product is CATSFGDREVHEQYF.

The chain employs TRBV4-3 and TRBJ2-2; D is ambiguous. Trimming shortened V by 0 bases and J by 3 bases, and 8 bases separated the two germline ends. This CDR3 has 15 residues. The germline V gene has CDR1 LGHNA and CDR2 YSLEER. This CDR3 is CASSQDNLYTGELFF. The CDR3 bases are TGCGCCAGCAGCCAAGATAACCTCTACACCGGGGAGCTGTTTTTT.

This clone appeared a single time. This sample also contains other DNA sequences that code for the same CDR3. V usage is TRBV9 and J usage is TRBJ2-3; D is uncertain. V lost 0 bases, J lost 0 bases, and 5 bases lay in between. Germline V gene sequence: CDR1 SGDLS, CDR2 YYNGEE. The CDR3 loop spans 14 amino acids. CDR3 in DNA: TGTGCCAGCAGCGTAGTGGGAAGCACAGATACGCAGTATTTT. It codes for CASSVVGSTDTQYF.

The chain uses TRBV9 and TRBJ2-2; tentatively, D is TRBD2 (6 bases). Germline CDR1 is SGDLS and CDR2 is YYNGEE. Trimming stripped 0 bases from V and 2 bases from J, with 11 bases between. The CDR3 consists of 16 residues. This CDR3 is CASSVDGSSNTGELFF. The CDR3 DNA is TGTGCCAGCAGCGTAGACGGGAGCAGTAACACCGGGGAGCTGTTTTTT.

This chain links TRBV7-2 with TRBJ2-3; the D is unclear. Germline CDR1 is SGHTA and CDR2 is FQGNSA. This CDR3 is 13 amino acids long. V shed 2 bases and J shed 3 bases, with 6 bases lying between them. CDR3 sequence (DNA): TGTGCCAGCAGCTTATATAGAACAGATACGCAGTATTTT. Protein product: CASSLYRTDTQYF.

The sample holds one count of this clone. The chain carries TRBV29-1 and TRBJ2-1; 12 bases match TRBD2. CDR3 length: 15 amino acids. Per germline, CDR1 SQVTM and CDR2 ANQGSEA. The junction had 13 bases not matched to a gene; V was cut back by 7 bases and J by 9 bases. CDR3 region: CSAGRLAGGPAEQFF. DNA of the CDR3: TGCAGCGCCGGCCGGCTAGCGGGAGGGCCGGCTGAGCAGTTCTTC.

CDR3 in amino acids: CASSQVLGQNSYEQYF. The CDR3 nucleotides read TGTGCCAGCAGCCAAGTTCTAGGGCAGAATTCCTACGAGCAGTACTTC. The J gene is TRBJ2-7, the V gene TRBV4-2; D is uncertain. Germline lookup yields CDR1 LGHNA and CDR2 YNFKEQ. The CDR3 is 16 residues long. V lost 1 base to trimming and J lost 1 base, with 14 bases between them.